A selection of T cell receptor beta chains follows, all from one sample in a study of blood T cell repertoires in COVID-19. Repertoires were generated with immunoSEQ multiplex PCR, while TCRdb's copy carries only in-frame clones and drops some. The table lists around 300,000 clones, about 89% of them singletons. Specimen: PBMCs or T cells enriched from blood (not recorded which). Source of these receptors: a woman in her late teens or twenties who had recovered from COVID-19. CDR3s leave out the opening cysteine and the closing phenylalanine or tryptophan. The order of the fields is J gene, V gene, CDR3 protein.

TRBJ2-1 | TRBV27 | ASSRPDSEQF
TRBJ1-1 | TRBV9 | ASSVSESTGKAF
TRBJ1-2 | TRBV6-5 | ASTRGGTHYGYT
TRBJ2-1 | TRBV30 | AWSIGLAGGGEQF
TRBJ2-1 | TRBV9 | ASSPFGLAGGNEQF
TRBJ1-1 | TRBV7-8 | ASSLALANTEAF
TRBJ2-2 | TRBV6-1 | ASSEEKPFHTGELF
TRBJ2-5 | TRBV18 | ASSPVREPQETQY
TRBJ1-5 | TRBV28 | ASTWDRATTSNQPQH
TRBJ1-2 | TRBV2 | ASSEVGGDVNGYT
TRBJ1-1 | TRBV5-1 | ASSPKGQKLNTEAF
TRBJ2-3 | TRBV9 | ASSVAAGGADTQY
TRBJ2-3 | TRBV19 | ASSIGWDRPSTDTQY
TRBJ2-5 | TRBV6-6 | ASSSRGGRTFMRPQETQY
TRBJ2-7 | TRBV28 | ASRVPGWYEQY
TRBJ1-1 | TRBV4-2 | ASSQILLTGNTEAF
TRBJ1-1 | TRBV27 | ASSPSGDYTITEAF
TRBJ2-5 | TRBV10-3 | ATTRDRAIEETQY
TRBJ1-1 | TRBV7-2 | ASSAGWATEAF
TRBJ1-5 | TRBV19 | ASSGGGGNQPQH
TRBJ2-7 | TRBV30 | AWSVRAGGLYEQY
TRBJ1-6 | TRBV5-4 | ASSRGTVIGSPLH
TRBJ2-3 | TRBV12-3/TRBV12-4 | ASSLRGTGN
TRBJ1-2 | TRBV3-1/TRBV3-2 | ASSPTGTGDYGYT
TRBJ1-2 | TRBV27 | ASRTDARDSYGYT
TRBJ1-2 | TRBV4-2 | ASSQDVGTDYGYT
TRBJ2-3 | TRBV28 | ASSPTSGDTQY
TRBJ2-7 | TRBV30 | ASLRTSGIPYEQY
TRBJ1-6 | TRBV5-6 | ASSLGLSSYNSPLH
TRBJ1-1 | TRBV18 | ASSRLGAQDTEAF
TRBJ2-3 | TRBV9 | ASGALAGGITDTQY
TRBJ1-2 | TRBV11-3 | ASSLEGAASGYT
TRBJ1-1 | TRBV3-1/TRBV3-2 | ASSPGGVNTEAF
TRBJ2-1 | TRBV6-5 | ASSQTRRINEQF
TRBJ1-2 | TRBV7-9 | ASSSSFYGYT
TRBJ2-3 | TRBV9 | ASSGGGSGPPELPDTQY
TRBJ2-1 | TRBV9 | ASSVSPGNEQF
TRBJ2-3 | TRBV2 | ASSPGLAGGTDTQY
TRBJ1-4 | TRBV28 | ASSAWAREKLF
TRBJ1-3 | TRBV10-2 | ASSEQGTGNTIY
TRBJ2-1 | TRBV12-5 | ASGSTGGVFNEQF
TRBJ2-3 | TRBV28 | ASSPFRGSTDTQY